Each of the 4 T cell receptor beta chains below was sequenced from the same sample in a study of identical twins. TCRdb reprocessed the 5' RACE reads via MiXCR and lists one record per CDR3 protein. The repertoire holds about 700,000 distinct CDR3 sequences, with around 8.3% as singletons. This sample also appeared in a second study, on yellow fever vaccine responses in identical twins.

The sequenced sample was PBMCs. These receptors all come from a woman between 18 and 29 years old in good health.

This clonotype was found a few times. The gene calls are TRBV6-1 and TRBJ2-4, with D possibly being TRBD1 or TRBD2 (5 bases each). Germline values: CDR1 MNHNS, CDR2 SASEGT. This CDR3 has 15 residues. Trimming took 2 bases from V and 3 from J, leaving 11 bases between them. The CDR3 bases are TGTGCCAGCAGTGAATGGGGGTACGACAAAAACATTCAGTACTTC. It encodes CASSEWGYDKNIQYF.

This clonotype was counted between two and nine times. The chain recombines TRBV7-9 with TRBJ2-1; D unresolved. Germline CDR1 is SEHNR and CDR2 is FQNEAQ (reference sequence). With 1 base removed from V and 6 bases from J, the gap between germline ends came to 16 bases. The CDR3 runs 16 residues. The CDR3 spells CASSLGFLPRSNEQFF. CDR3 sequence (DNA): TGTGCCAGCAGCTTAGGGTTCTTACCACGTTCCAATGAGCAGTTCTTC.

This clonotype was observed a handful of times. The CDR3 bases are TGTGCTAGTGCTCACCCGGAGGGCGTCACTGAAGCTTTCTTT. Protein product: CASAHPEGVTEAFF. The chain joins TRBV12-5 to TRBJ1-1, with D hard to call. The CDR3 covers 14 residues. CDR1 and CDR2 (germline): LGHNT, FRNRAP. V was trimmed by 7 bases and J by 4 bases, leaving 16 bases between them.

The CDR3 nucleotides read TGTGCCAGCAGTGAACTTTATGGGACTGAAGCTTTCTTT. Translation gives CASSELYGTEAFF. The rearrangement links TRBV6-1 to TRBJ1-1; no clear D gene. V was cut by 2 bases and J by 5 bases, with 9 bases left in between. The CDR3 length is 13 residues. CDR1 is MNHNS, CDR2 SASEGT, per germline.